This TCR beta chain was obtained from a study of blood T cell repertoires in COVID-19. Study information: Samples representing acute and convalescent COVID-19 were sourced from the United States, Italy and Spain.

Germline trimming cut 3 bases from V and 4 bases from J; bases unmatched to any gene: 8. Germline CDR1 is SGHAT and CDR2 is FQNNGV. The CDR3 has 16 amino acids. The assay was immunoSEQ multiplex PCR, and TCRdb's table has in-frame clones only and misses some. The sample lists tens of thousands of clones, roughly 87% seen once, with about 2% in the top ten. This receptor was obtained from a woman in her sixties or seventies with acute or convalescent COVID-19. Specimen: peripheral blood. This rearrangement joins TRBV11-2 to TRBJ1-2, with 10 bases that match TRBD1. The CDR3 reads CASSFDRDRGIYGYTF. DNA for the CDR3: TGTGCCAGCAGCTTCGACCGGGACAGGGGAATCTATGGCTACACCTTC.